This T cell receptor beta chain was recovered during a study of CD8 T cells in Susac syndrome (dated by TCRdb to between 2018 and 2021). For the study in its entirety: Whether CD8+ T cell activation and differentiation in Susac syndrome was antigen driven was tested using repertoire sequencing. The clonality of the CD8+ T cell repertoire was compared across approximately 11 healthy donors, roughly 14 Susac syndrome patients and roughly 15 multiple sclerosis patients.

Of note for this clonotype: Which antigen it targets is not known. Per-base quality was not reported, and no clone a single base away is much larger than it.

What the work shows at the level of the full study, not this receptor alone: The study acknowledged that relatively few individuals were included in the TCR sequencing and HLA analysis.

Peripheral blood CD8+ and CD4+ T cells from healthy donors, Susac syndrome patients and multiple sclerosis patients were profiled by high-throughput TCR beta sequencing. Healthy donors were age- and sex-matched controls. Bulk CD8+ and CD4+ T cells were purified by magnetic negative isolation, while CD8+ TEMRA cells were enriched using FACS. Blood was drawn into EDTA tubes, processed within 24 hours, and PBMCs were isolated by density gradient centrifugation. PBMCs intended for TCR sequencing were cryopreserved in liquid nitrogen and thawed later in a water bath at 37 degrees C. Purity of sorted or isolated CD4+, CD8+ and CD8+ TEMRA cells was at least 90%. From the cysteine up to the phenylalanine, the CDR3 has a length of 13 residues. Just the 39-base CDR3 DNA is kept, in frame starting at base 1. V loses 7 bases at its end and J loses 5 bases; junction bases beyond the gene matches: 8. In the germline V gene, CDR1 corresponds to SQVTM and CDR2 to ANQGSEA.

RNA was extracted with the RNeasy kit and about 0.5 to 1 ug was reverse transcribed using random hexamers. TCR beta CDR3 regions were amplified with the immunoSEQ multiplex PCR assay covering 54 Vbeta and 13 Jbeta segments. To correct PCR amplification bias, a synthetic template baseline was used for both primer optimization and computational correction. The study's processing was this. Reads were assigned to V, D and J genes according to IMGT and analyzed in immunoSEQ Analyzer, with only productive sequences retained. To calculate clonality, Shannon entropy was normalized by log2 of the number of productive unique sequences and then subtracted from one. For each patient and control, public and private clones were evaluated within the 100 most prevalent clones. Clones were defined as Susac-specific if absent from the healthy and MS cohorts, from under 1,200 published viral clones and from other ImmuneACCESS disease sequences. The raw public data were reprocessed by TCRdb itself: fastp quality trimming at Q25, MiXCR clonotype calling, in-frame beta chains only. Rows are combined by CDR3 protein, so each entry shows the most common genes and DNA. Clone size and V and J calls follow TCRdb, not the original study. The sample contains about 140,000 distinct CDR3 sequences, 94% of them found a single time. The biggest ten clones account for around 0.29% of the sample.

The origin of this receptor is a human donor in good health. The rearranged segments are TRBV29-1 and TRBJ2-7; 10 bases in the junction line up with TRBD1. The sequencing input was CD8+ T cells from PBMCs. CDR3 protein: CSALGGQGNEQYF. The DNA sequence is given as TGCAGCGCCCTAGGGGGACAGGGGAACGAGCAGTACTTC.